The clone carrying this T cell receptor (beta chain) was recorded once. The data belong to a study of blood T cell repertoires in COVID-19. Overall study context: Samples of COVID-19 (acute and convalescent) were obtained from the United States, Italy and Spain. T cells, B-cell-depleted T cells, or PBMCs supplied cDNA or gDNA.

Seattle enrolled patients during active infection and tracked them longitudinally. The CDR3 is 13 amino acids. V shed 5 bases and J 2 bases; nucleotides not matched to a gene: 2. The germline V gene has CDR1 SGHVS and CDR2 FQNEAQ. Clones were read by immunoSEQ multiplex PCR, and TCRdb kept only the in-frame ones, dropping some. The repertoire holds 100,000 to 150,000 clones, with 90% to 95% as singletons. The chain has TRBV7-8 and TRBJ2-5, with 7 bases that match TRBD1. Sample: peripheral blood. The sequence was collected from a man aged 45-65 years with COVID-19, enrolled during active disease. The CDR3 DNA sequence: TGTGCCAGCAGCATACAGGGGCAAGAGACCCAGTACTTC. It codes for CASSIQGQETQYF.